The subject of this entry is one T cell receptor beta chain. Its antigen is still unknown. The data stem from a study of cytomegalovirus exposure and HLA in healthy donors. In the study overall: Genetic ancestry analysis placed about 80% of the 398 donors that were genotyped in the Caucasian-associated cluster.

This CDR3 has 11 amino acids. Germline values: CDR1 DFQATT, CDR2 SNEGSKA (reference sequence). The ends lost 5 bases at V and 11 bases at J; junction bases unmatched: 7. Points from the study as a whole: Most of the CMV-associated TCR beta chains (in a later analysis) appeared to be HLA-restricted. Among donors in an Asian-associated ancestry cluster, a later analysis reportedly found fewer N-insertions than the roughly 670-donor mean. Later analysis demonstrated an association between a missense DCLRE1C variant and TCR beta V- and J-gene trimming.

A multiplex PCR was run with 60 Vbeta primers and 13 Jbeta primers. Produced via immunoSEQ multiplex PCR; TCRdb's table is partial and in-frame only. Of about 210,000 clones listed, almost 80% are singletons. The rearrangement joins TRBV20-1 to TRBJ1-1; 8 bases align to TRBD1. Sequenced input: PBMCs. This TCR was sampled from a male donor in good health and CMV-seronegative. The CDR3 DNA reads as TGCAGTGCTGCCCAGGGGGCCTGGGCTTTCTTT. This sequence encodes CSAAQGAWAFF.